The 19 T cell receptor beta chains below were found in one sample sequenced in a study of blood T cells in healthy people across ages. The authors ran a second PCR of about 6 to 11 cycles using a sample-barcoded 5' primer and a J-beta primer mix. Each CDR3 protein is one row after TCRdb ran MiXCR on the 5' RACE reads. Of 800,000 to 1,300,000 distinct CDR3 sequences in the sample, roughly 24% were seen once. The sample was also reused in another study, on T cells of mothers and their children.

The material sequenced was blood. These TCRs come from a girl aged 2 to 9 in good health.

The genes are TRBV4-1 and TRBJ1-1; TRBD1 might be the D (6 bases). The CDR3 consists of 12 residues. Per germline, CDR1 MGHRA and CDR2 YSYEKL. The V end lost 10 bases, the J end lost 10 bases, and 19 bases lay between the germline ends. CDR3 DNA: TGCGCCACCCAGGGGACACCCGGTCGAGCTTTCTTT. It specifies CATQGTPGRAFF.

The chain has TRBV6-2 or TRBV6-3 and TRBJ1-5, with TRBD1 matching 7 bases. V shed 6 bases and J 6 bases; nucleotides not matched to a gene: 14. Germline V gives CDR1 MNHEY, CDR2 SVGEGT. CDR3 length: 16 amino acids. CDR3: CASSHDRASGLQPQHF. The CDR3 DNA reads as TGTGCCAGCAGCCACGACAGGGCGAGCGGCCTTCAGCCCCAGCATTTT.

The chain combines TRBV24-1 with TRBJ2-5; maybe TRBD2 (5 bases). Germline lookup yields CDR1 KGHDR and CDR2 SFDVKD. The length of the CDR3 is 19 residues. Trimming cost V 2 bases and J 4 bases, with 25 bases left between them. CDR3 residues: CATSDWTRGRMESPETQYF. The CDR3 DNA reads TGTGCCACCAGTGATTGGACTCGAGGTCGGATGGAATCACCAGAGACCCAGTACTTC.

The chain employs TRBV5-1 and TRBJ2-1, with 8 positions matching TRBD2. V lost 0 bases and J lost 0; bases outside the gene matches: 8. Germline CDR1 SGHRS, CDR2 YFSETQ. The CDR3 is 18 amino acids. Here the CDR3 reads CASSLGAGGWSSYNEQFF. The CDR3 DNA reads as TGCGCCAGCAGCTTGGGGGCGGGAGGATGGAGCTCCTACAATGAGCAGTTCTTC.

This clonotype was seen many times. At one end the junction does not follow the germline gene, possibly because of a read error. CDR3 loop: CGSKPGQNTEAFF. The CDR3 DNA sequence: TGTGGCAGCAAGCCGGGACAGAACACTGAAGCTTTCTTT. The rearrangement links TRBV2 to TRBJ1-1, with D possibly matching TRBD1 (6 bases). The germline V gene encodes CDR1 SNHLY and CDR2 FYNNEI. The CDR3 is 13 amino acids.

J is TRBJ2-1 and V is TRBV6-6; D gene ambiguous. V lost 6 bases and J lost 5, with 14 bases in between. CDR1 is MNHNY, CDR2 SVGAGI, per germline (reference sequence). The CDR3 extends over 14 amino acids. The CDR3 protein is CASSYLGSHNEQFF. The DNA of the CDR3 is TGTGCCAGCAGCTACCTAGGGTCCCACAATGAGCAGTTCTTC.

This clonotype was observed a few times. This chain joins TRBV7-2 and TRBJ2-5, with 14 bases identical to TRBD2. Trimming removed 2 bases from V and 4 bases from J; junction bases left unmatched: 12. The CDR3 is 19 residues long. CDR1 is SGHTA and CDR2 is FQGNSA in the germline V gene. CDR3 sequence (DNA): TGTGCCAGCAGCTTAATCCCGACTAGCGGGGGGGCCGAAGGAGAGACCCAGTACTTC. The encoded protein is CASSLIPTSGGAEGETQYF.

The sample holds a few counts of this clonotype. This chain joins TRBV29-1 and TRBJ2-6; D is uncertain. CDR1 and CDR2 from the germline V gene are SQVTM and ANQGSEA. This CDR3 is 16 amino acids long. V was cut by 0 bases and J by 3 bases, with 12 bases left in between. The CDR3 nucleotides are TGCAGCGTTGAAGATTTTTCCCTGCATGGGGCCAACGTCCTGACTTTC. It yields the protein CSVEDFSLHGANVLTF. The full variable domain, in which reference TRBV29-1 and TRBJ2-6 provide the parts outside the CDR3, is SAVISQKPSRDICQRGTSLTIQCQVDSQVTMMFWYRQQPGQSLTLIATANQGSEATYESGFVIDKFPISRPNLTFSTLTVSNMSPEDSSIYLCSVEDFSLHGANVLTFGAGSRLTVL.

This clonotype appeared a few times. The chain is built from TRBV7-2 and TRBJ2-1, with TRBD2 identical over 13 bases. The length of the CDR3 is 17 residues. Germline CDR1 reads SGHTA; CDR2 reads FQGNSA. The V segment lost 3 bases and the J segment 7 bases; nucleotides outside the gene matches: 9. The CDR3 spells CASSLVATSGRRNEQFF. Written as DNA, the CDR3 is TGTGCCAGCAGCTTGGTGGCGACTAGCGGGAGGAGGAATGAGCAGTTCTTC. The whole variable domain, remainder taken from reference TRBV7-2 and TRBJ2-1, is GAGVSQSPSNKVTEKGKDVELRCDPISGHTALYWYRQSLGQGLEFLIYFQGNSAPDKSGLPSDRFSAERTGGSVSTLTIQRTQQEDSAVYLCASSLVATSGRRNEQFFGPGTRLTVL.

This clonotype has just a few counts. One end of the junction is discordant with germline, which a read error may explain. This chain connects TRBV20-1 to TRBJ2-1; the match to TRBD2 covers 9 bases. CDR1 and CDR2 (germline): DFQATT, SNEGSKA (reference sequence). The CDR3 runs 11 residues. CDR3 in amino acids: CSARASGTHYF. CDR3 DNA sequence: TGCAGTGCTAGAGCTAGCGGGACCCACTACTTC.

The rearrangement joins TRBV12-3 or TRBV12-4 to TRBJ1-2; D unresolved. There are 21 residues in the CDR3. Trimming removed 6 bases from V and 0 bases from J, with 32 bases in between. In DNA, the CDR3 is TGTGCCAGCAGCCCACTTGGAAAGATTGACGCCGGCTGGGAAGCTAACTATGGCTACACCTTC. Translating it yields CASSPLGKIDAGWEANYGYTF.

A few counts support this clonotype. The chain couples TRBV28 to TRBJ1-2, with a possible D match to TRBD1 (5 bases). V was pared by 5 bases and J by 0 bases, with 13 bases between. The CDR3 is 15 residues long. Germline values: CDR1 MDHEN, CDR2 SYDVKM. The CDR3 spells CASSHTGDSNYGYTF. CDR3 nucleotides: TGTGCCAGCAGTCACACAGGAGACTCTAACTATGGCTACACCTTC.

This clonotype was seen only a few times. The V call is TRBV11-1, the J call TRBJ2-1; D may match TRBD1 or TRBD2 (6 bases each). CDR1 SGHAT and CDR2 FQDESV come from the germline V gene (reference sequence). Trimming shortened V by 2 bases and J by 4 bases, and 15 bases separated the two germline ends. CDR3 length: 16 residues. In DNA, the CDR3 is TGTGCCAGCAGCTTATGGGAAGGGGGACTTTACAATGAGCAGTTCTTC. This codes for CASSLWEGGLYNEQFF.

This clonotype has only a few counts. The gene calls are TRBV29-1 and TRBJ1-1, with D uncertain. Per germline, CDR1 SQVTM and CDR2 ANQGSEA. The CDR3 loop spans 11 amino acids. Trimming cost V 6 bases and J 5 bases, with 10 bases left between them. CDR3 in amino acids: CSVQSATEAFF. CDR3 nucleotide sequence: TGCAGCGTCCAATCCGCGACTGAAGCTTTCTTT.

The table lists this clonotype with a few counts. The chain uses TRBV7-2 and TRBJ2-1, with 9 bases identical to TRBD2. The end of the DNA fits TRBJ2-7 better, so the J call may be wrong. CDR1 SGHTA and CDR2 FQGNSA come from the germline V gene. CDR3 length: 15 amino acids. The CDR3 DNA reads TGTGCCAGCAGCTTAATAGCGGGGGATTCCTACGAGCAGTACTTC. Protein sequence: CASSLIAGDSYEQYF.

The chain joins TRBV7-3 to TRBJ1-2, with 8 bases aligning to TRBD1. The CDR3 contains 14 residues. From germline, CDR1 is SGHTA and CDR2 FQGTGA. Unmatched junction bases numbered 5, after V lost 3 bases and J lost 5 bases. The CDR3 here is CASSFSDRVYGYTF. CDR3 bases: TGTGCCAGCAGCTTCTCGGACAGGGTATATGGCTACACCTTC.

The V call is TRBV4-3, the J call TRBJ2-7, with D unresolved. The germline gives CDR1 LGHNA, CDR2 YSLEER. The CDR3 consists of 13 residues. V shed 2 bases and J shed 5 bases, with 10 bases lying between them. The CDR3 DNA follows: TGCGCCAGCAGCCAAACCCCAGGAAACGAGCAGTACTTC. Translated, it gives CASSQTPGNEQYF.

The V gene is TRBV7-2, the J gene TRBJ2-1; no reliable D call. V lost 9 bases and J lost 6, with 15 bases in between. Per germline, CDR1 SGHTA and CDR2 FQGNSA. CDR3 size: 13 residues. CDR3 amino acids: CASFLLETNEQFF. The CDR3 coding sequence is TGTGCCAGTTTCCTATTAGAGACCAATGAGCAGTTCTTC.

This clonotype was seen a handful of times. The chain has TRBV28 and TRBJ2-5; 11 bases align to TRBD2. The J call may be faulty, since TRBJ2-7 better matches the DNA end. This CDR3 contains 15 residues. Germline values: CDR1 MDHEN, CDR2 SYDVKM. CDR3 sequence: CASSTGLAGSYEQYF. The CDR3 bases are TGTGCCAGCAGTACAGGACTAGCGGGCTCCTACGAGCAGTACTTC.